This section outlines one TCR beta chain sequence together with its context. These data come from a study of blood T cell repertoires in COVID-19. Study-level information: Researchers got acute and convalescent COVID-19 samples from the United States, Italy and Spain.

The repertoire was sequenced with immunoSEQ multiplex PCR; TCRdb's copy has only in-frame clones and lacks some. Here the sample spans around 140,000 clones, 65% to 85% being singletons. This TCR came from a woman aged 80 or over with acute or convalescent COVID-19. The sequenced material came from peripheral blood.

CDR3 DNA sequence: TGTGCCAGCAGTTACTCGAGGACAGGGGCAGATACGCAGTATTTT. Its translation: CASSYSRTGADTQYF. V and J are TRBV6-2 or TRBV6-3 and TRBJ2-3; TRBD1 agrees at 9 bases. V shed 0 bases, J shed 4 bases, and the junction held 2 bases outside the gene matches. Germline lookup yields CDR1 MNHEY and CDR2 SVGEGT. The CDR3 is 15 amino acids.